This T cell receptor beta chain comes out of a study of T-cell reconstitution after alpha-beta-depleted transplantation in children. This clonotype showed up just a few times. During its preparation, the TCRbeta library received unique molecular identifiers. One entry per CDR3 protein results from TCRdb running MiXCR on the PCR reads. Among 640,000 or so distinct CDR3 sequences listed, 15% to 20% were seen once. The sample in question was PBMCs from the stem cell graft donor, obtained from the stem cell graft. The TCR originated in a human donor who donated a stem cell graft to a child with acute myeloid leukemia.

The CDR3 reads CASTRDGYTF. CDR3 in DNA: TGTGCCAGCACCCGAGACGGCTACACCTTC. This chain links TRBV7-9 with TRBJ1-2; D is ambiguous. The V end lost 7 bases, the J end lost 8 bases, and 8 bases lay between the germline ends. The V gene's germline CDR1 is SEHNR and CDR2 FQNEAQ (reference sequence). The CDR3 sequence is 10 residues long.